The 25 T cell receptor beta chains given below trace back to one sample, sequenced in a study of cytomegalovirus exposure and HLA in healthy donors (dated by TCRdb to 2016 to 2017). The library was generated by the immunoSEQ multiplex PCR assay. The multiplex PCR relied on a mix of 60 forward primers for TCR Vbeta segments and 13 reverse primers for TCR Jbeta segments. TCRdb provides this immuneACCESS table in a form limited to in-frame rearrangements. Some clones are lacking; in checked studies, under half of them reflect an unresolved V gene, and why the rest are absent is not known. Present in this sample are around 220,000 clones, approximately 68% of which were seen just once. Clones ranked in the top ten supply 1.5% to 2% of the sample. The sample taken for sequencing was PBMCs. The source of these receptors is a woman in her thirties in good health and CMV-seronegative.

J is TRBJ1-1 and V is TRBV7-6; D may be TRBD1 (6 bases). Trimming left V 0 bases short and J 4 bases short, with 9 bases between. Germline V CDR1 and CDR2: SGHVS, FNYEAQ. The CDR3 extends over 14 amino acids. The CDR3 sequence is CASSLAGGPTEAFF. Written as DNA, the CDR3 is TGTGCCAGCAGCTTAGCGGGGGGGCCCACTGAAGCTTTCTTT.

J is TRBJ2-7 and V is TRBV5-8; 7 bases fit TRBD2. CDR1 is SGHTS, CDR2 YDEGEE, per germline. This CDR3 spans 19 amino acids. V lost 3 bases, J lost 7 bases, and 25 bases stayed unmatched. CDR3 loop: CASSSGAETSQYPLGEQYF. DNA for the CDR3: TGTGCCAGCAGCTCCGGAGCTGAGACTAGCCAATATCCTTTGGGGGAGCAGTACTTC.

Only one count was recorded for this clone. The junction differs from germline at one of its ends, possibly a read error. CDR3 in amino acids: CASSQDSLASYNEQFF. The CDR3, as DNA: TGTGCTAGCAGCCAAGACAGTCTCGCCTCCTACAATGAGCAGTTCTTC. The rearrangement links TRBV7-7 to TRBJ2-1; perhaps TRBD1 as D (5 bases). CDR1 and CDR2 (germline): SSHAT, FNYEAQ (reference sequence). The CDR3 is made up of 16 amino acids.

This clone was counted between two and nine times. The rearrangement uses TRBV2 and TRBJ1-1; D ambiguous. The V gene's germline CDR1 is SNHLY and CDR2 FYNNEI. This CDR3 is built from 17 residues. Trimming removed 5 bases from V and 4 bases from J, with 23 bases in between. Written as DNA, the CDR3 is TGTGCCAGCAGTTTAGAGTGGGTGGAGGGCGTATTCACTGAAGCTTTCTTT. Translation gives CASSLEWVEGVFTEAFF.

This clone has just one count. The chain combines TRBV10-3 with TRBJ2-7; 12 bases are a match to TRBD2. The CDR3 runs to 16 residues. V lost 6 bases to trimming and J lost 1 base; unmatched junction nucleotides: 7. Per the germline V gene, CDR1 is ENHRY and CDR2 is SYGVKD. The CDR3: CAIRASGRAESYEQYF. The CDR3 coding sequence is TGTGCCATCAGGGCTAGCGGGAGGGCCGAGTCCTACGAGCAGTACTTC.

This clone showed up just once. The rearrangement links TRBV16 to TRBJ2-7; 10 bases map to TRBD2. The CDR3 is 16 amino acids. The germline V gene encodes CDR1 KGHSY and CDR2 FQNENV. The junction had 4 bases not matched to a gene; V was cut back by 0 bases and J by 2 bases. The chain's CDR3 is CASSQSAGTSAYEQYF. The CDR3 region has the DNA TGTGCCAGCAGCCAATCGGCGGGGACTAGCGCCTACGAGCAGTACTTC.

The genes are TRBV2 and TRBJ2-3; TRBD1 matches at 8 bases. Germline CDR1 SNHLY, CDR2 FYNNEI. Unmatched junction bases numbered 7, after V lost 3 bases and J lost 2 bases. CDR3 size: 16 residues. CDR3 residues: CASSDRGRLVTDTQYF. The CDR3 coding sequence is TGTGCCAGCAGTGACAGGGGGCGCCTGGTCACAGATACGCAGTATTTT.

Regarding this clone: The junction differs from germline at one of its ends, possibly a read error. V and J are TRBV30 and TRBJ1-5, with TRBD1 matching 7 bases. In germline, CDR1 is GTSNPN, CDR2 SVGIG (reference sequence). The CDR3 consists of 13 residues. The CDR3 protein is CAWRGGGNKPQHF. As DNA, the CDR3 is TGTGCCTGGAGAGGAGGGGGCAATAAGCCCCAGCATTTT.

This clone was picked up a small number of times. The chain is built from TRBV13 and TRBJ2-1, with 12 bases that match TRBD2. The CDR3 length is 15 residues. The V segment lost 5 bases and the J segment 12 bases; nucleotides outside the gene matches: 11. Germline values: CDR1 PRHDT, CDR2 FYEKMQ (reference sequence). For the CDR3, the DNA is TGTGCCAGCAGCCCCCGGACTAGCGGGGCCCAAGGGCAGTTCTTC. Protein sequence: CASSPRTSGAQGQFF.

Here the CDR3 reads CASSARPGENTEAFF. In DNA, the CDR3 is TGCGCCAGCAGCGCTCGTCCCGGGGAGAACACTGAAGCTTTCTTT. The chain joins TRBV4-1 to TRBJ1-1; D not certain. CDR1 MGHRA and CDR2 YSYEKL come from the germline V gene. The CDR3 totals 15 residues. The V and J ends lost 5 bases and 1 base respectively, with 14 bases between them.

Here the CDR3 reads CATSRGTSGNTDTQYF. Here the CDR3 DNA reads TGTGCCACCAGCAGAGGGACTAGCGGGAACACAGATACGCAGTATTTT. The chain recombines TRBV15 with TRBJ2-3; 12 bases match TRBD2. The V segment lost 1 base and the J segment 2 bases; nucleotides outside the gene matches: 1. Germline CDR1 is LNHNV and CDR2 is YYDKDF (reference sequence). The CDR3 has 16 residues.

V gene TRBV6-5 combines with J gene TRBJ2-2; TRBD1 aligns across 7 bases. Trimming at V came to 2 bases and at J to 3 bases, leaving 6 bases not matched to a gene. CDR3 length: 16 amino acids. Germline CDR1 is MNHEY and CDR2 is SVGAGI. CDR3 residues: CASSYPTGMDTGELFF. The CDR3 nucleotides read TGTGCCAGCAGTTACCCGACAGGGATGGACACCGGGGAGCTGTTTTTT.

The chain combines TRBV6-1 with TRBJ1-2; 9 nucleotides align to TRBD1. The J segment lost 7 bases and the V segment lost 6 bases, leaving 6 bases of the junction unmatched. The CDR3 loop spans 13 amino acids. CDR1 is MNHNS, CDR2 SASEGT, per germline. The CDR3 is CASSRDRAAGYTF. The CDR3 DNA reads TGTGCCAGCAGCCGGGACAGGGCCGCTGGCTACACCTTC.

The V and J genes are TRBV6-6 and TRBJ2-2, with TRBD2 matching 11 bases. Per the germline V gene, CDR1 is MNHNY and CDR2 is SVGAGI (reference sequence). V gave up 5 bases and J gave up 2 bases; unmatched junction bases: 1. This CDR3 is built from 15 residues. The CDR3 here is CASSRLAGNTGELFF. The DNA for the CDR3 is TGTGCCAGCAGTAGACTAGCGGGAAACACCGGGGAGCTGTTTTTT.

The V gene is TRBV2, the J gene TRBJ2-5; the D is unclear. The CDR3 is 13 amino acids. CDR1 SNHLY and CDR2 FYNNEI come from the germline V gene. Deletions cut 7 bases from V and 1 base from J, with 10 bases between. The CDR3 coding sequence is TGTGCCAGCAATCGCGGCACCCAAGAGACCCAGTACTTC. It is translated as CASNRGTQETQYF.

This clone is a singleton in its sample. The rearrangement uses TRBV27 and TRBJ1-4, with D hard to call. Trimming stripped 5 bases from V and 7 bases from J, with 17 bases between. This CDR3 is built from 15 residues. CDR1 and CDR2 from the germline V gene are MNHEY and SMNVEV (reference sequence). CDR3 DNA sequence: TGTGCCAGCAGTCCGCCCCCTATGCGGGGTGAAAAACTGTTTTTT. Its protein is CASSPPPMRGEKLFF.

This clone was detected once. CDR3 nucleotides: TGTGCCATCACCGGGAATCAGGATACGCAGTATTTT. Its translation: CAITGNQDTQYF. This chain connects TRBV10-3 to TRBJ2-3, with D possibly matching TRBD2 (5 bases). This CDR3 is 12 amino acids long. V was clipped by 7 bases and J by 6 bases, with 11 bases between them. Germline V gene data show CDR1 as ENHRY and CDR2 as SYGVKD.

As to this clone: A junction end diverges from the germline sequence, so it may reflect a read error. This chain joins TRBV30 and TRBJ1-2, with no clear D. Germline V gene sequence: CDR1 GTSNPN, CDR2 SVGIG (reference sequence). The CDR3 extends over 15 amino acids. The CDR3 DNA sequence: TGTGCCTGGAGTATAGTCCAGCGTGTTGTAGGTGGCTCCACCTTC. Translation: CAWSIVQRVVGGSTF.

J is TRBJ2-7 and V is TRBV6-5, with 9 bases matching TRBD2. CDR1 is MNHEY, CDR2 SVGAGI, per germline. The J segment lost 5 bases and the V segment lost 6 bases, leaving 8 bases of the junction unmatched. There are 14 residues in the CDR3. In DNA, the CDR3 is TGTGCCAGCAGCCAAGCGGGAGGAAGGAACGAGCAGTACTTC. It is translated as CASSQAGGRNEQYF.

The J gene is TRBJ2-3, the V gene TRBV10-3; 11 bases line up with TRBD1. After removal of 4 bases from V and 4 bases from J, the junction contained 4 bases not matched to a gene. Germline CDR1 ENHRY, CDR2 SYGVKD. The CDR3 is made up of 15 amino acids. CDR3 nucleotides: TGTGCCATCAGTGCCCCGGGACAGGGGGCAGATACGCAGTATTTT. It is translated as CAISAPGQGADTQYF.

This clone was recorded once. The chain recombines TRBV11-2 with TRBJ2-5; TRBD2 matches 7 bases. With 10 bases clipped from V and 4 bases from J, the junction kept 18 bases outside the gene matches. The CDR3 length is 16 residues. The germline CDR1 and CDR2 sequences are SGHAT and FQNNGV. DNA for the CDR3: TGTGCCACCCTATTAGGGCGGGGGAGGAGGGGAGAGACCCAGTACTTC. This encodes CATLLGRGRRGETQYF.

The CDR3 reads CASRETSGSSYEQYF. The CDR3 DNA reads TGTGCCAGCAGGGAGACTAGCGGAAGCTCCTACGAGCAGTACTTC. V gene TRBV6-1 combines with J gene TRBJ2-7; 9 bases align to TRBD2. Unmatched junction bases numbered 6, after V lost 6 bases and J lost 0 bases. CDR1 is MNHNS and CDR2 is SASEGT in the germline V gene. This CDR3 is built from 15 residues.

This clone was seen a handful of times. This chain connects TRBV30 to TRBJ2-3, with 9 bases lining up with TRBD2. The CDR3 is 14 residues long. Unmatched junction bases numbered 5, after V lost 1 base and J lost 6 bases. Germline V gene sequence: CDR1 GTSNPN, CDR2 SVGIG (reference sequence). CDR3 in DNA: TGTGCCTGGAGTGGGGGACTAGCATGGGATACGCAGTATTTT. Its protein product is CAWSGGLAWDTQYF.

The gene calls are TRBV5-1 and TRBJ1-5, with D tentatively TRBD1 (5 bases). CDR1 and CDR2 (germline): SGHRS, YFSETQ. This CDR3 has 21 residues. Trimming pared 0 bases from V and 4 bases from J, leaving 29 bases between. In DNA form, the CDR3 reads TGCGCCAGCAGCTTGGAAAGTCTGGGGGTGAGGGCCGGGGGGGGTAATCAGCCCCAGCATTTT. It translates to CASSLESLGVRAGGGNQPQHF.

This clone was seen only a few times. The CDR3: CAWSFGNSNQPQHF. The CDR3 DNA is TGTGCCTGGAGTTTCGGTAATAGCAATCAGCCCCAGCATTTT. The chain carries TRBV30 and TRBJ1-5, with D hard to call. Germline CDR1 and CDR2: GTSNPN and SVGIG (reference sequence). This CDR3 has 14 amino acids. Trimming removed 2 bases from V and 0 bases from J, with 8 bases in between.